The 8 T cell receptor beta chains below were found in one sample sequenced in a study of PD-L1 blockade in urothelial cancer. The protocol was immunoSEQ multiplex PCR, while the TCRdb copy is restricted to in-frame clones and leaves out a portion. There are roughly 60,000 clones in the sample; more than 65% occur only once, and roughly 4.5% lies in the top ten. Source: PBMCs, taken around atezolizumab (anti-PD-L1) treatment. These receptors originate from a man aged 65 to 79 with urothelial cancer.

V is TRBV2 and J is TRBJ2-5, with TRBD2 identical over 9 bases. Germline CDR1 SNHLY, CDR2 FYNNEI. The V segment lost 6 bases and the J segment 5 bases; nucleotides outside the gene matches: 10. CDR3 length: 15 residues. CDR3 DNA: TGTGCCAGCAGAGCGACTAGCGGAGCGGGGGAGACCCAGTACTTC. Encoded protein: CASRATSGAGETQYF.

The chain couples TRBV7-2 to TRBJ2-1; D possibly corresponds to TRBD2 (6 bases). Deletions cut 4 bases from V and 9 bases from J, with 19 bases between. Per germline, CDR1 SGHTA and CDR2 FQGNSA. The CDR3 extends over 15 amino acids. CDR3: CASSSTSLLPIEQFF. As DNA, the CDR3 is TGTGCCAGCAGCTCAACTAGCTTACTCCCCATTGAGCAGTTCTTC.

V and J are TRBV6-6 and TRBJ1-4, with 7 nucleotides matching TRBD1. There are 15 residues in the CDR3. V was clipped by 6 bases and J by 5 bases; unmatched bases: 9. CDR1 is MNHNY and CDR2 is SVGAGI in the germline V gene (reference sequence). The CDR3 region is CASRRDQGGNEKLFF. The CDR3 DNA reads TGTGCCAGCAGGCGCGATCAGGGGGGAAATGAAAAACTGTTTTTT.

This chain joins TRBV6-1 and TRBJ1-2; D unresolved. CDR1 and CDR2 (germline): MNHNS, SASEGT. The CDR3 totals 16 residues. V was pared by 0 bases and J by 5 bases, with 16 bases between. The CDR3 DNA follows: TGTGCCAGCAGTGAAGCGGGTCGAGGGTGGATTTATGGCTACACCTTC. This sequence encodes CASSEAGRGWIYGYTF.

V is TRBV6-5 and J is TRBJ2-4; D may be TRBD1 (6 bases). The V gene's germline CDR1 is MNHEY and CDR2 SVGAGI. V lost 0 bases to trimming and J lost 4 bases, with 13 bases between them. The CDR3 is made up of 16 amino acids. Here the CDR3 DNA reads TGTGCCAGCAGTTACTCGCGGAGGACAGTAAAAAACATTCAGTACTTC. It translates to CASSYSRRTVKNIQYF.

The rearrangement links TRBV19 to TRBJ2-5; perhaps TRBD1 as D (8 bases). The V gene's germline CDR1 is LNHDA and CDR2 SQIVND (reference sequence). The CDR3 is 14 amino acids. Trimming shortened V by 7 bases and J by 3 bases, and 15 bases separated the two germline ends. The CDR3 nucleotides read TGTGCCAGTACCCAAACAGGGGGGGAAGAGACCCAGTACTTC. Amino acid sequence: CASTQTGGEETQYF.

The chain employs TRBV30 and TRBJ1-3, with D unclear. The ends were cut back, 0 bases at V and 0 bases at J, with 9 bases in the middle. Germline CDR1 and CDR2: GTSNPN and SVGIG (reference sequence). The CDR3 has 15 residues. The CDR3 loop reads CAWSVQLSSGNTIYF. Here the CDR3 DNA reads TGTGCCTGGAGTGTACAGTTAAGCTCTGGAAACACCATATATTTT. The full variable domain, with the rest looked up from reference TRBV30 and TRBJ1-3, is SQTIHQWPATLVQPVGSPLSLECTVEGTSNPNLYWYRQAAGRGLQLLFYSVGIGQISSEVPQNLSASRPQDRQFILSSKKLLLSDSGFYLCAWSVQLSSGNTIYFGEGSWLTVV.

The CDR3 DNA sequence: TGTGCCAGCACTCCCCCGAGCGGGATGGGTGATACGCAGTATTTT. Its protein product is CASTPPSGMGDTQYF. The V gene is TRBV6-5, the J gene TRBJ2-3; TRBD2 aligns across 7 bases. CDR1 is MNHEY and CDR2 is SVGAGI in the germline V gene. Germline trimming cut 7 bases from V and 6 bases from J; bases unmatched to any gene: 13. The CDR3 has 15 amino acids.